These 21 T cell receptor beta chains were all obtained from the same sample, sequenced in a study of blood T cell repertoires in COVID-19. Only in-frame clones appear in the TCRdb table, and some are missing; sequencing was by immunoSEQ multiplex PCR. The sample has roughly 43,000 clones; 70% to 90% are singletons. The sequenced material came from peripheral blood. These receptors all stem from a human donor in a cohort sampled during active COVID-19. The donor label of this sample is uncertain.

In its sample, this clone was seen once. The V gene is TRBV24-1, the J gene TRBJ2-3; 9 nucleotides align to TRBD1. The CDR3 contains 16 residues. Unmatched junction bases numbered 6, after V lost 4 bases and J lost 2 bases. Germline V CDR1 and CDR2: KGHDR, SFDVKD. CDR3: CATSEPDRGLTDTQYF. The CDR3 coding sequence is TGTGCCACCAGTGAACCGGACAGGGGACTCACAGATACGCAGTATTTT.

The chain has TRBV6-2 or TRBV6-3 and TRBJ2-3; D not certain. This CDR3 spans 12 amino acids. Germline V gene lookup returns CDR1 MNHEY and CDR2 SVGEGT. The V gene lost 4 bases and the J gene lost 2 bases, with 4 bases spanning the gap. CDR3 nucleotides: TGTGCCAGCAGTTGGGCCACAGATACGCAGTATTTT. Protein product: CASSWATDTQYF.

The DNA for the CDR3 is TGTGCCAGCAGCTTCGTAGCGGGGGGGGCCTACAATGAGCAGTTCTTC. Its protein is CASSFVAGGAYNEQFF. The J gene is TRBJ2-1, the V gene TRBV7-2; the match to TRBD2 covers 11 bases. V lost 3 bases, J lost 2 bases, and 3 bases stayed unmatched. The CDR3 runs to 16 residues. The germline gives CDR1 SGHTA, CDR2 FQGNSA.

The V gene is TRBV6-5, the J gene TRBJ1-2; D unclear. V lost 0 bases to trimming and J lost 6 bases, with 11 bases between them. The CDR3 consists of 14 residues. Germline assignment: CDR1 MNHEY and CDR2 SVGAGI. CDR3 loop: CASSYSTGKDGYTF. As DNA, the CDR3 is TGTGCCAGCAGTTACTCGACCGGGAAGGATGGCTACACCTTC.

The chain links TRBV29-1 to TRBJ1-5; tentatively, D is TRBD1 (5 bases). Trimming left V 6 bases short and J 0 bases short, with 12 bases between. Germline V lookup: CDR1 SQVTM, CDR2 ANQGSEA. The CDR3 consists of 14 residues. In DNA, the CDR3 is TGCAGCGTGGCGACAGAATATAGCAATCAGCCCCAGCATTTT. Translation: CSVATEYSNQPQHF. The complete variable domain, with remaining parts taken from reference TRBV29-1 and TRBJ1-5, reads SAVISQKPSRDICQRGTSLTIQCQVDSQVTMMFWYRQQPGQSLTLIATANQGSEATYESGFVIDKFPISRPNLTFSTLTVSNMSPEDSSIYLCSVATEYSNQPQHFGDGTRLSIL.

The CDR3 nucleotides read TGTGCCAGCAGCCCCCAAGAGCATACGCAGTATTTT. Encoded protein: CASSPQEHTQYF. The V call is TRBV3-1 (or the pseudogene TRBV3-2), the J call TRBJ2-3; D is unclear. The germline V and J ends were trimmed by 4 bases and 7 bases, with 9 bases remaining between them. Germline V gene sequence: CDR1 LGHDT, CDR2 YNNKEL (reference sequence). The CDR3 has 12 amino acids.

The chain couples TRBV7-3 to TRBJ2-5; 9 bases map to TRBD2. This CDR3 region has 16 residues. Germline trimming cut 2 bases from V and 3 bases from J; bases unmatched to any gene: 7. CDR1 and CDR2 from the germline V gene are SGHTA and FQGTGA. As DNA, the CDR3 is TGTGCCAGCAGCTTAGGACTAGCGCCCGACGAAGAGACCCAGTACTTC. Protein product: CASSLGLAPDEETQYF.

J is TRBJ1-4 and V is TRBV4-1; maybe TRBD1 (6 bases). Germline-derived CDR1 and CDR2 are MGHRA and YSYEKL. The CDR3 sequence is 16 residues long. The V and J ends lost 5 bases and 0 bases respectively, with 13 bases between them. The CDR3 region has the DNA TGCGCCAGCAGCGGGACACTCACCGCAACTAATGAAAAACTGTTTTTT. Its protein is CASSGTLTATNEKLFF.

This sequence joins TRBV4-2 and TRBJ1-5, with D possibly being TRBD1 (5 bases). The germline gives CDR1 LGHNA, CDR2 YNFKEQ. This CDR3 comprises 18 residues. Deletions cut 0 bases from V and 2 bases from J, with 17 bases between. CDR3 in amino acids: CASSQDRGGPQGNQPQHF. The CDR3 DNA reads TGTGCCAGCAGCCAAGATAGGGGAGGCCCCCAGGGCAATCAGCCCCAGCATTTT.

As for this clone: This may be a read error: a much more frequent sequence differs by one nucleotide. This chain joins TRBV7-2 and TRBJ1-2; 7 nucleotides match TRBD1. CDR3 size: 13 residues. Trimming cost V 5 bases and J 4 bases; bases outside gene matches: 4. Per the germline V gene, CDR1 is SGHTA and CDR2 is FQGNSA. As DNA, the CDR3 is TGTGCCAGCAGCCAGGGACAGAGCTATGGCTACACCTTC. It encodes CASSQGQSYGYTF.

The chain combines TRBV4-1 with TRBJ1-2; 8 nucleotides align to TRBD1. This CDR3 has 13 residues. Germline CDR1 reads MGHRA; CDR2 reads YSYEKL. With 10 bases clipped from V and 3 bases from J, the junction kept 7 bases outside the gene matches. CDR3 sequence reads: CATQGALDYGYTF. DNA for the CDR3: TGCGCCACCCAGGGGGCTTTGGACTATGGCTACACCTTC.

The rearrangement links TRBV27 to TRBJ2-5, with 8 bases matching TRBD1. V was pared by 4 bases and J by 2 bases, with 6 bases of the junction left unmatched. This CDR3 has 15 amino acids. The germline V gene has CDR1 MNHEY and CDR2 SMNVEV (reference sequence). The CDR3 here is CASSSPDRDQETQYF. The CDR3 DNA reads as TGTGCCAGCAGTTCCCCGGACAGGGATCAAGAGACCCAGTACTTC.

This clone was counted once. At the DNA level, this CDR3 is encoded by other sequences in the same sample as well. The V call is TRBV7-3, the J call TRBJ2-1; 9 nucleotides align to TRBD2. J was trimmed by 4 bases and V by 6 bases; bases with no gene match: 4. Germline loops: CDR1 SGHTA, CDR2 FQGTGA. The CDR3 totals 14 residues. The CDR3: CASSSGLAYNEQFF. CDR3 nucleotide sequence: TGTGCCAGCAGTTCGGGACTAGCATACAATGAGCAGTTCTTC.

The chain carries TRBV6-5 and TRBJ2-2; a weak D match, TRBD1 (5 bases). The V gene lost 7 bases and the J gene lost 4 bases, with 10 bases spanning the gap. This CDR3 region has 13 residues. Per the germline V gene, CDR1 is MNHEY and CDR2 is SVGAGI. The chain's CDR3 is CASTPGSTGELFF. The CDR3 coding sequence is TGTGCCAGCACCCCAGGGTCCACCGGGGAGCTGTTTTTT.

The J gene is TRBJ1-5, the V gene TRBV4-2; 8 nucleotides match TRBD1. The CDR3 extends over 18 amino acids. CDR1 is LGHNA and CDR2 is YNFKEQ in the germline V gene. Trimming removed 1 base from V and 3 bases from J; junction bases left unmatched: 11. The CDR3 region has the DNA TGTGCCAGCAGCCAAGCCTCCGGACAGGGCAACGCCAATCAGCCCCAGCATTTT. Protein sequence: CASSQASGQGNANQPQHF.

The V gene is TRBV2, the J gene TRBJ2-1; weak D call: TRBD1 (5 bases). V lost 2 bases and J lost 0, with 5 bases in between. Germline-derived CDR1 and CDR2 are SNHLY and FYNNEI. The CDR3 runs 14 residues. The CDR3 bases are TGTGCCAGCAGTGAACAGGGCTCCTACAATGAGCAGTTCTTC. It is translated as CASSEQGSYNEQFF.

The rearrangement uses TRBV3-1 (or the pseudogene TRBV3-2) and TRBJ2-5, with 13 positions matching TRBD2. Germline V gene data show CDR1 as LGHDT and CDR2 as YNNKEL (reference sequence). This CDR3 is 16 amino acids long. The V and J ends lost 1 base and 2 bases, in that order; junction bases with no gene match: 1. CDR3 residues: CASSQVGLAGQETQYF. The CDR3, as DNA: TGTGCCAGCAGCCAAGTGGGACTAGCGGGACAAGAGACCCAGTACTTC.

V usage is TRBV12-3 or TRBV12-4 and J usage is TRBJ1-4; D gene ambiguous. V shed 3 bases and J shed 14 bases, with 13 bases lying between them. This CDR3 is 12 amino acids long. The CDR3 nucleotides are TGTGCCAGCAGTTTGTTTGTGGGGAGGCTGTTTTTT. Amino acid sequence: CASSLFVGRLFF.

In DNA form, the CDR3 reads TGTGCCACCAGCAGAGGGGGGGACAGGGGGCTTCACTTCTCCTACAATGAGCAGTTCTTC. This translates into CATSRGGDRGLHFSYNEQFF. The chain combines TRBV15 with TRBJ2-1; TRBD1 aligns across 12 bases. Germline CDR1 and CDR2: LNHNV and YYDKDF (reference sequence). This CDR3 comprises 20 residues. Trimming took 1 base from V and 0 from J; bases not matched to a gene: 10.

The rearrangement uses TRBV5-1 and TRBJ2-7; tentative D call: TRBD1 (5 bases). This CDR3 contains 14 residues. V lost 6 bases to trimming and J lost 4 bases, with 17 bases between them. The germline CDR1 and CDR2 sequences are SGHRS and YFSETQ. The CDR3 DNA reads TGCGCCAGCACCATACAGGACCCGAGGTACGAGCAGTACTTC. Translating gives CASTIQDPRYEQYF.

This clone was recorded only once. The chain carries TRBV7-9 and TRBJ1-6; 7 nucleotides align to TRBD1. CDR1 and CDR2 from the germline V gene are SEHNR and FQNEAQ (reference sequence). Losses at the gene ends were 6 bases for V and 9 bases for J; bases not matched to a gene: 14. The CDR3 has 16 residues. The CDR3 reads CASSSPPGTAFSPLHF. CDR3 coding DNA: TGTGCCAGCAGTTCACCTCCCGGGACAGCCTTTTCACCCCTCCACTTT.